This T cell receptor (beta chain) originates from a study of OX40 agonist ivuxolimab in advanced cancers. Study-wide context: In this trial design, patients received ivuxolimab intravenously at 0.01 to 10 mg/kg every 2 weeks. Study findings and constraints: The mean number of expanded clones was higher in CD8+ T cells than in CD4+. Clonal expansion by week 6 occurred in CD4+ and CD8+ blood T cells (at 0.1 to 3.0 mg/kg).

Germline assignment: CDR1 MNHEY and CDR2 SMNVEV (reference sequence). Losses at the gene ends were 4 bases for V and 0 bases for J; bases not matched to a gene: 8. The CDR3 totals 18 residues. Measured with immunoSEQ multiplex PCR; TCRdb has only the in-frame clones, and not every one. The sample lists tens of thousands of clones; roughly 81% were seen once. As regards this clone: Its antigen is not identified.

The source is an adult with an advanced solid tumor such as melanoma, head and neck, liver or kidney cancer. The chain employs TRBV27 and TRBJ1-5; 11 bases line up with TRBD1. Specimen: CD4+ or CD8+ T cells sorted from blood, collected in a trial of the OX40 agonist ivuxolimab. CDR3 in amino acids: CASSCVGTGGISNQPQHF. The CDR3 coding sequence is TGTGCCAGCAGTTGCGTCGGGACAGGGGGAATTAGCAATCAGCCCCAGCATTTT.